This T cell receptor beta chain was obtained from a study of low-dose radiotherapy and immunotherapy resistance in tumors. Across the whole study: The study gave patients oral aspirin 300 mg daily for four cycles from cycle 1 day 1.

TRAV- and TRBV-specific primers primed first-strand cDNA, covering alpha and beta chains. TCRs underwent 20 PCR cycles of amplification with a constant-region primer and V-primer adapter. TCRdb used MiXCR to reprocess the reads, holding one entry per CDR3 protein. This sample carries tens of thousands of distinct CDR3 sequences, 9.4% of them seen once, and the ten largest clones take 0.8% to 1.3%. Time point given: before trial treatment. This clonotype was counted at least ten times. Trimming left V 0 bases short and J 6 bases short, with 14 bases between. The CDR3 length is 15 residues. CDR1 and CDR2 (germline): MNHNS, SASEGT.

The material was PBMCs, obtained before treatment. The chain uses TRBV6-1 and TRBJ1-2, with a tentative D call TRBD1 (5 bases). This TCR was recovered from a male donor with prostate cancer. As DNA, the CDR3 is TGTGCCAGCAGTGAAGCGTCCAGGGCCTTCGATGGCTACACCTTC. Translation: CASSEASRAFDGYTF.